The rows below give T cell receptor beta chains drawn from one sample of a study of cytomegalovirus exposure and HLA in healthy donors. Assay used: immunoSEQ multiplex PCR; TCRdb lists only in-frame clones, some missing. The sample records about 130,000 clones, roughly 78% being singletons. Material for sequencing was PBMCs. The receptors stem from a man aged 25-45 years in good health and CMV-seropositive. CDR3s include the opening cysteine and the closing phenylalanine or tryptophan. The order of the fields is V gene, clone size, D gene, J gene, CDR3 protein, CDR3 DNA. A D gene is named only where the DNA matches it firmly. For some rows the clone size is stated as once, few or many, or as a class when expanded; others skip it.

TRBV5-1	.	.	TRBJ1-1	CASSFDEGSGTEAFF	TGCGCCAGCAGCTTTGATGAGGGTTCTGGAACTGAAGCTTTCTTT
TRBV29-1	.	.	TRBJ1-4	CSVGGRARNEKLFF	TGCAGCGTTGGGGGGAGGGCCCGGAATGAAAAACTGTTTTTT
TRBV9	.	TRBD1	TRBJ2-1	CASSVGTGGLEQFF	TGTGCCAGCAGCGTAGGAACAGGGGGGTTGGAGCAGTTCTTC
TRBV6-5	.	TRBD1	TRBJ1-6	CASSRTGENSPLHF	TGTGCCAGCAGCCGGACAGGAGAAAATTCACCCCTCCACTTT
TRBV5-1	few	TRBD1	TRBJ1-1	CASSLAGTGAVATEAFF	TGCGCCAGCAGCTTAGCCGGGACAGGGGCGGTAGCTACTGAAGCTTTCTTT
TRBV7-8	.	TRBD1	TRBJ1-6	CASSLDRGNSPLHF	TGTGCCAGCAGCCTGGACAGGGGAAATTCACCCCTCCACTTT
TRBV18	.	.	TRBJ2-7	CASSPDGDEQYF	TGTGCCAGCTCACCGGATGGAGACGAGCAGTACTTC
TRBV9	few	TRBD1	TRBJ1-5	CASSPAGGRQPQHF	TGTGCCAGCAGCCCTGCAGGGGGCAGGCAGCCCCAGCATTTT
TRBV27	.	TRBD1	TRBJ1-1	CASSSEPRTGMNTEAFF	TGTGCCAGCAGTTCGGAACCCCGGACAGGGATGAACACTGAAGCTTTCTTT
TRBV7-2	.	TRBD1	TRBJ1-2	CASSLGWDSNYGYTF	TGTGCCAGCAGCTTAGGATGGGACAGCAACTATGGCTACACCTTC
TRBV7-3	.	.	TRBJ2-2	CASSLSVNTGELFF	TGTGCCAGCAGCTTATCTGTGAACACCGGGGAGCTGTTTTTT
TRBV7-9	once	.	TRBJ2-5	CASSLPPRGIQETQYF	TGTGCCAGCAGCTTACCCCCCCGCGGGATCCAAGAGACCCAGTACTTC
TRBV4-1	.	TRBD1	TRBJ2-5	CASSHPTGVETQYF	TGCGCCAGCAGCCACCCGACAGGGGTCGAGACCCAGTACTTC
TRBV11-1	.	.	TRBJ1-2	CASSWASEGYGYTF	TGTGCCAGCAGCTGGGCCTCGGAAGGCTATGGCTACACCTTC
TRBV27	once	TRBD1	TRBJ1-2	CASSLSPTGGHYGYTF	TGTGCCAGCAGTTTATCCCCGACAGGGGGCCACTATGGCTACACCTTC
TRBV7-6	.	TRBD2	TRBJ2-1	CASSPSGSYNEQFF	TGTGCCAGCAGCCCTAGCGGCTCCTACAATGAGCAGTTCTTC
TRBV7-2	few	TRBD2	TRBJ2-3	CASSPGGTSGRQLTQYF	TGTGCCAGCAGCCCAGGGGGGACTAGCGGGAGGCAGTTGACGCAGTATTTT
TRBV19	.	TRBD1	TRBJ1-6	CASRRQGFVSPLHF	TGTGCCAGTAGGCGACAGGGTTTTGTGTCACCCCTCCACTTT
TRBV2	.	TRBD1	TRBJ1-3	CASSVTGGPGNTIYF	TGTGCCAGCAGTGTCACAGGGGGCCCTGGAAACACCATATATTTT
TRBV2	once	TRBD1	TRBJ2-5	CASSVRTGDIQGSETQYF	TGTGCCAGCAGCGTTAGGACAGGGGACATACAGGGGTCGGAGACCCAGTACTTC
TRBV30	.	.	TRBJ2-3	CAWSVGDYGTDTQYF	TGTGCCTGGAGTGTAGGGGATTACGGCACAGATACGCAGTATTTT
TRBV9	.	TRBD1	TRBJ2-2	CASSVGTGVAGELFF	TGTGCCAGCAGCGTAGGGACAGGGGTGGCCGGGGAGCTGTTTTTT
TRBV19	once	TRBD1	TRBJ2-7	CASSTSTGSYEQYF	TGTGCCAGTAGTACTTCGACAGGGTCCTACGAGCAGTACTTC
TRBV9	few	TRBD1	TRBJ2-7	CASSEDRGYEQYF	TGTGCCAGCAGCGAAGACAGGGGCTACGAGCAGTACTTC
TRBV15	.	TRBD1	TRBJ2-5	CATSRPGTGDEETQYF	TGTGCCACCAGCAGACCTGGGACAGGGGACGAAGAGACCCAGTACTTC
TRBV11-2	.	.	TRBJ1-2	CASSRGNYGYTF	TGTGCCAGTTCCAGGGGTAACTATGGCTACACCTTC
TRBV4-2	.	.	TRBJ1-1	CASSQQGHTEAFF	TGTGCCAGCAGCCAACAGGGGCACACTGAAGCTTTCTTT
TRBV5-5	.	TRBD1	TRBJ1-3	CASSHPLRGLVGNTIYF	TGTGCCAGCAGCCACCCCCTCAGGGGGCTAGTGGGAAACACCATATATTTT
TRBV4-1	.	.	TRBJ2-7	CASSQVGGDEQYF	TGCGCCAGCAGCCAAGTCGGGGGTGACGAGCAGTACTTC
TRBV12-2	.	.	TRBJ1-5	CASRSREDQPQHF	TGTGCAAGTCGCTCCCGGGAGGATCAGCCCCAGCATTTT
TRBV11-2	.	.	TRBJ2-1	CASSSISSRAGYNEQFF	TGTGCCAGCAGCTCCATAAGCTCGAGAGCGGGCTACAATGAGCAGTTCTTC
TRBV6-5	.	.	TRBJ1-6	CASQTEGGRHSPLHF	TGTGCCAGCCAGACAGAGGGGGGGCGACATTCACCCCTCCACTTT
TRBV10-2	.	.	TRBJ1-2	CASSDGVDYGYTF	TGCGCCAGCAGTGACGGGGTGGACTATGGCTACACCTTC
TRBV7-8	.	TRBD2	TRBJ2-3	CASSPLRGSTDTQYF	TGTGCCAGCAGCCCCCTGCGGGGGTCCACAGATACGCAGTATTTT
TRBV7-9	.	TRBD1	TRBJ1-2	CASSSSGTVYGYTF	TGTGCCAGCAGCTCCTCAGGGACAGTCTATGGCTACACCTTC
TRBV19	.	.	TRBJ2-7	CASSIQTGIGEQYF	TGTGCCAGTAGTATCCAAACAGGGATTGGCGAGCAGTACTTC
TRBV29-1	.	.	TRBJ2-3	CSVATVDTDTQYF	TGCAGCGTTGCTACAGTGGATACAGATACGCAGTATTTT
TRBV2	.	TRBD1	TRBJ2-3	CASSVGTATDTQYF	TGTGCCAGCAGTGTCGGGACAGCAACAGATACGCAGTATTTT
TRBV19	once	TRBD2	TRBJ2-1	CASSIESGGASYNEQFF	TGTGCCAGTAGTATAGAAAGCGGGGGGGCCTCCTACAATGAGCAGTTCTTC
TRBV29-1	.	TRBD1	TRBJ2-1	CSAGGQGHNEQFF	TGCAGCGCCGGGGGACAGGGGCATAATGAGCAGTTCTTC
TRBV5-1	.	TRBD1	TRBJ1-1	CASSQIIGQASEAFF	TGCGCCAGCAGCCAGATAATAGGACAGGCATCTGAAGCTTTCTTT
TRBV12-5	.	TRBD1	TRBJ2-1	CASGLAAGGEQFF	TGTGCTAGTGGTTTGGCGGCAGGGGGTGAGCAGTTCTTC
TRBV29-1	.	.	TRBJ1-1	CSGRVGGDTEAFF	TGCAGCGGGCGCGTCGGGGGGGACACTGAAGCTTTCTTT
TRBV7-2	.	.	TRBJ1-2	CASSLHGLTSYGYTF	TGTGCCAGCAGCTTACATGGACTCACCAGCTATGGCTACACCTTC
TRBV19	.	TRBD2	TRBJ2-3	CASSKTSGGADTQYF	TGTGCCAGTAGTAAGACTAGCGGCGGGGCAGATACGCAGTATTTT
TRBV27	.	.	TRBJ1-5	CASSLEQGEGNQPQHF	TGTGCCAGCAGCCTAGAACAGGGTGAGGGCAATCAGCCCCAGCATTTT
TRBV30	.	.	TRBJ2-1	CAWSVRGNEQFF	TGTGCCTGGAGTGTACGAGGGAATGAGCAGTTCTTC
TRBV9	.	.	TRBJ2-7	CASSVGQGGGYEQYF	TGTGCCAGCAGCGTAGGACAGGGTGGGGGGTACGAGCAGTACTTC
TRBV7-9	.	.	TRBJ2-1	CSSSSLHQQFF	TGTTCCAGCAGCTCATTACACCAGCAGTTCTTC
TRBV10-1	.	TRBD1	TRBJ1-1	CASSEVSTGEATEAFF	TGCGCCAGCAGTGAGGTCTCCACAGGGGAAGCCACTGAAGCTTTCTTT
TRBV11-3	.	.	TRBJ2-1	CASSLDPVGEQFF	TGTGCCAGCAGCTTAGACCCGGTTGGTGAGCAGTTCTTC